The 16 T cell receptor beta chains reported below all come from one sample, sequenced in a study of blood T cell repertoires in COVID-19 (TCRdb year 2020). The library was made by the immunoSEQ multiplex PCR assay. Not all clones reach the TCRdb copy of this immuneACCESS table, which keeps in-frame sequences only. Checked studies attribute under half of the gap to unresolved V genes and leave the rest unexplained. This sample holds roughly 380,000 clones; approximately 87% were observed only once. In total, the top ten clones hold 1.3% of the sample. The specimen sequenced was PBMCs or T cells enriched from blood (not recorded which). The receptors were sampled from a man aged 25 to 45 who had recovered from COVID-19.

The chain joins TRBV3-1 (or the pseudogene TRBV3-2) to TRBJ2-5; a possible D gene is TRBD2 (6 bases). Trimming took 8 bases from V and 9 from J, leaving 13 bases between them. CDR1 is LGHDT, CDR2 YNNKEL, per germline (reference sequence). The CDR3 length is 11 residues. CDR3 DNA: TGTGCCAGCGAGGGAGGAAGGGCCCAGTACTTC. As protein: CASEGGRAQYF.

The chain has TRBV5-4 and TRBJ2-5; 7 nucleotides line up with TRBD1. Germline V gene sequence: CDR1 SGHNT, CDR2 YYREEE (reference sequence). The CDR3 loop spans 14 amino acids. The V and J ends lost 4 bases and 5 bases, in that order; junction bases with no gene match: 8. The CDR3 reads CASSMTGLGETQYF. In DNA form, the CDR3 reads TGTGCCAGCAGCATGACAGGGTTGGGGGAGACCCAGTACTTC.

The gene calls are TRBV27 and TRBJ2-7; D is possibly TRBD1 (6 bases). This CDR3 region has 14 residues. Germline loops: CDR1 MNHEY, CDR2 SMNVEV (reference sequence). The V end lost 4 bases, the J end lost 1 base, and 11 bases lay between the germline ends. CDR3 in DNA: TGTGCCAGCAGTTCCAACAGGGTTTCCTACGAGCAGTACTTC. Translating gives CASSSNRVSYEQYF.

The chain is built from TRBV9 and TRBJ1-2; a possible D gene is TRBD1 (6 bases). Deletions cut 4 bases from V and 4 bases from J, with 17 bases between. CDR1 is SGDLS and CDR2 is YYNGEE in the germline V gene. The CDR3 extends over 15 amino acids. Here the CDR3 reads CASSPGSSGAYGYTF. The CDR3 DNA is TGTGCCAGCAGCCCAGGTTCGTCAGGGGCCTATGGCTACACCTTC. The variable domain in full, completed from reference TRBV9 and TRBJ1-2, reads DSGVTQTPKHLITATGQRVTLRCSPRSGDLSVYWYQQSLDQGLQFLIQYYNGEERAKGNILERFSAQQFPDLHSELNLSSLELGDSALYFCASSPGSSGAYGYTFGSGTRLTVV.

The chain employs TRBV24-1 and TRBJ2-2; 10 bases agree with TRBD1. J gave up 3 bases and V 4 bases, and 7 bases lay outside the gene matches. There are 17 residues in the CDR3. The germline gives CDR1 KGHDR, CDR2 SFDVKD. This chain's CDR3 is CATSDPPGTGDTGELFF. The CDR3 DNA reads as TGTGCCACCAGTGACCCCCCGGGGACAGGGGACACCGGGGAGCTGTTTTTT.

V gene TRBV4-1 combines with J gene TRBJ1-4; 9 bases are a match to TRBD1. This CDR3 has 18 residues. The trim removed 0 bases at V and 7 bases at J, leaving 12 bases unmatched. Germline V gene sequence: CDR1 MGHRA, CDR2 YSYEKL. The CDR3 sequence: CASSQDENRGHVVEKLFF. DNA for the CDR3: TGCGCCAGCAGCCAAGATGAGAACAGGGGGCACGTAGTTGAAAAACTGTTTTTT.

The chain links TRBV7-9 to TRBJ1-4; D unclear. CDR3 length: 16 amino acids. Germline loops: CDR1 SEHNR, CDR2 FQNEAQ (reference sequence). V gave up 5 bases and J gave up 6 bases, with 19 bases separating them. CDR3 protein: CASSPHLAGQDEKLFF. The CDR3 DNA reads TGTGCCAGCAGCCCGCACTTGGCAGGCCAAGATGAAAAACTGTTTTTT.

V gene TRBV19 combines with J gene TRBJ1-1; TRBD1 might be the D (6 bases). V dropped 7 bases and J dropped 6 bases, with 15 bases sitting between them. This CDR3 contains 13 residues. Germline-derived CDR1 and CDR2 are LNHDA and SQIVND (reference sequence). The CDR3 nucleotides are TGTGCCAGTATCCCAGGGGTTACGGCTGAAGCTTTCTTT. It is translated as CASIPGVTAEAFF.

This clone has a single count. The chain recombines TRBV7-3 with TRBJ1-6; a weak D match, TRBD1 (5 bases). The CDR3 runs 16 residues. CDR1 SGHTA and CDR2 FQGTGA come from the germline V gene. V lost 0 bases and J 7 bases, leaving 13 bases between the germline ends. CDR3 in DNA: TGTGCCAGCAGCTTAACGGGGGGAATGCACAATTCACCCCTCCACTTT. Protein: CASSLTGGMHNSPLHF.

The chain combines TRBV7-9 with TRBJ2-2, with 9 bases matching TRBD1. J gave up 4 bases and V 5 bases, and 2 bases lay outside the gene matches. CDR1 and CDR2 (germline): SEHNR, FQNEAQ (reference sequence). CDR3 length equals 14 residues. As DNA, the CDR3 is TGTGCCAGCAGCCCGACAGGGGGCACCGGGGAGCTGTTTTTT. Its translation is CASSPTGGTGELFF.

The V gene is TRBV7-9, the J gene TRBJ2-7, with D tentatively TRBD2 (5 bases). The CDR3 loop spans 12 amino acids. The germline CDR1 and CDR2 sequences are SEHNR and FQNEAQ (reference sequence). Trimming pared 5 bases from V and 6 bases from J, leaving 11 bases between. The DNA of the CDR3 is TGTGCCAGCAGCCCCCCTCGGGGCGAGCAGTACTTC. Translated: CASSPPRGEQYF. The complete variable domain, with remaining parts taken from reference TRBV7-9 and TRBJ2-7, reads DTGVSQNPRHKITKRGQNVTFRCDPISEHNRLYWYRQTLGQGPEFLTYFQNEAQLEKSRLLSDRFSAERPKGSFSTLEIQRTEQGDSAMYLCASSPPRGEQYFGPGTRLTVT.

V is TRBV11-1 and J is TRBJ1-5, with TRBD1 matching over 9 bases. V was pared by 5 bases and J by 5 bases, with 7 bases of the junction left unmatched. Germline V gene data show CDR1 as SGHAT and CDR2 as FQDESV (reference sequence). CDR3 length: 15 amino acids. The CDR3 sequence is CASSHGTGLDQPQHF. For the CDR3, the DNA is TGTGCCAGCAGCCACGGGACAGGGCTCGATCAGCCCCAGCATTTT. Using reference TRBV11-1 and TRBJ1-5 for the parts outside the CDR3, the full variable domain is EAEVAQSPRYKITEKSQAVAFWCDPISGHATLYWYRQILGQGPELLVQFQDESVVDDSQLPKDRFSAERLKGVDSTLKIQPAELGDSAMYLCASSHGTGLDQPQHFGDGTRLSIL.

This clone was observed a single time. The chain joins TRBV27 to TRBJ1-1, with TRBD1 identical over 8 bases. Germline V gene data show CDR1 as MNHEY and CDR2 as SMNVEV (reference sequence). J gave up 4 bases and V 7 bases, and 11 bases lay outside the gene matches. CDR3 length: 15 residues. The CDR3 bases are TGTGCCAGCACCCTATCGACAGGGGCCGGCACTGAAGCTTTCTTT. Translating gives CASTLSTGAGTEAFF.

The chain is built from TRBV6-2 or TRBV6-3 and TRBJ2-7; possible D gene TRBD1, 6 bases. Germline V CDR1 and CDR2: MNHEY, SVGEGT. The CDR3 covers 18 residues. V was trimmed by 0 bases and J by 0 bases, leaving 18 bases between them. The CDR3: CASSYSNEGQGLSYEQYF. CDR3 DNA: TGTGCCAGCAGTTACTCCAATGAAGGGCAGGGGCTCTCCTACGAGCAGTACTTC.

The rearrangement uses TRBV5-4 and TRBJ2-5; weak D call: TRBD1 (5 bases). Germline V gene lookup returns CDR1 SGHNT and CDR2 YYREEE (reference sequence). Trimming took off 0 bases at V and 4 bases at J, with 13 bases between the two ends. This CDR3 is 15 amino acids long. CDR3: CASSLGAQGLETQYF. DNA of the CDR3: TGTGCCAGCAGCTTGGGGGCTCAGGGTTTAGAGACCCAGTACTTC.

To note about this clone: Other DNA sequences in the sample encode the same CDR3. V usage is TRBV9 and J usage is TRBJ1-2; TRBD1 agrees at 9 bases. Germline V CDR1 and CDR2: SGDLS, YYNGEE. V lost 0 bases, J lost 2 bases, and 2 bases stayed unmatched. CDR3 length: 15 residues. The CDR3 bases are TGTGCCAGCAGCGTAGGTGGACAGGGGAACTATGGCTACACCTTC. It translates to CASSVGGQGNYGYTF.